The 30 T cell receptor beta chains below all came from one sample that was sequenced in a study of blood T cell repertoires in COVID-19. TCRdb's table, derived via immunoSEQ multiplex PCR, lists solely in-frame clones and lacks some. Counted here are about 81,000 clones, approximately 86% occurring once; the ten biggest clones make up 7% to 8%. Sequencing was done on a sample of peripheral blood. These receptors were collected from a man in his 70s with acute or convalescent COVID-19.

This chain links TRBV19 with TRBJ2-3; 12 positions match TRBD2. Germline CDR1 is LNHDA and CDR2 is SQIVND (reference sequence). This CDR3 comprises 15 residues. With 6 bases clipped from V and 3 bases from J, the junction kept 4 bases outside the gene matches. CDR3 residues: CASRLAGGPTDTQYF. The CDR3 DNA reads as TGTGCCAGTAGGCTAGCGGGAGGGCCGACAGATACGCAGTATTTT.

This chain joins TRBV27 and TRBJ1-5, with D perhaps TRBD1 (5 bases). V shed 5 bases and J shed 5 bases, with 16 bases lying between them. The CDR3 totals 15 residues. In germline, CDR1 is MNHEY, CDR2 SMNVEV (reference sequence). CDR3 sequence (DNA): TGTGCCAGCAGTCAAACTAACGACAGATATCAGCCCCAGCATTTT. Translated: CASSQTNDRYQPQHF.

The chain carries TRBV7-2 and TRBJ2-3; a weak D match, TRBD1 (5 bases). The CDR3 length is 14 residues. V lost 2 bases and J 5 bases, leaving 11 bases between the germline ends. Germline V CDR1 and CDR2: SGHTA, FQGNSA. The CDR3 loop is CASSLRQGVDTQYF. The DNA for the CDR3 is TGTGCCAGCAGCTTAAGGCAGGGTGTAGATACGCAGTATTTT.

The rearrangement uses TRBV2 and TRBJ1-6, with 7 bases lining up with TRBD1. Germline V lookup: CDR1 SNHLY, CDR2 FYNNEI. CDR3 size: 14 residues. V lost 2 bases and J lost 7; bases outside the gene matches: 2. CDR3 loop: CASSEKDRNSPLHF. The CDR3 DNA follows: TGTGCCAGCAGTGAAAAGGACAGGAATTCACCCCTCCACTTT. The variable domain in full, with the rest retrieved from reference TRBV2 and TRBJ1-6, is EPEVTQTPSHQVTQMGQEVILRCVPISNHLYFYWYRQILGQKVEFLVSFYNNEISEKSEIFDDQFSVERPDGSNFTLKIRSTKLEDSAMYFCASSEKDRNSPLHFGNGTRLTVT.

V and J are TRBV6-2 or TRBV6-3 and TRBJ2-7; 7 nucleotides match TRBD2. Germline trimming cut 5 bases from V and 1 base from J; bases unmatched to any gene: 14. The CDR3 runs 17 residues. Germline V lookup: CDR1 MNHEY, CDR2 SVGEGT. The chain's CDR3 is CASSLNVGGGVSYEQYF. CDR3 nucleotides: TGTGCCAGCAGTCTCAACGTCGGCGGGGGAGTTTCCTACGAGCAGTACTTC.

The rearrangement uses TRBV10-2 and TRBJ2-1; unclear D gene. CDR3 length: 16 amino acids. CDR1 is WSHSY, CDR2 SAAADI, per germline. With 2 bases removed from V and 2 bases from J, the gap between germline ends came to 13 bases. DNA for the CDR3: TGCGCCAGCAGTGAGCGGATAGCAAGAACCTACAATGAGCAGTTCTTC. Its protein is CASSERIARTYNEQFF.

V is TRBV15 and J is TRBJ2-1; 8 bases are shared with TRBD2. The germline CDR1 and CDR2 sequences are LNHNV and YYDKDF (reference sequence). The V and J ends lost 0 bases and 9 bases, in that order; junction bases with no gene match: 10. The CDR3 has 16 amino acids. Written as DNA, the CDR3 is TGTGCCACCAGCAGAGACTTCGTGGTAGCGGGGACTGAGCAGTTCTTC. Translation gives CATSRDFVVAGTEQFF.

The chain couples TRBV4-3 to TRBJ2-7, with TRBD2 as a possible D gene (6 bases). The CDR3 loop spans 15 amino acids. Trimming left V 3 bases short and J 3 bases short, with 15 bases between. Germline CDR1 LGHNA, CDR2 YSLEER. This CDR3 is CASSQGTSHVYEQYF. The CDR3 region has the DNA TGCGCCAGCAGCCAGGGGACTTCCCACGTCTACGAGCAGTACTTC.

This chain connects TRBV5-1 to TRBJ2-4; 7 bases fit TRBD2. This CDR3 comprises 13 residues. J was trimmed by 6 bases and V by 7 bases; bases with no gene match: 7. Per the germline V gene, CDR1 is SGHRS and CDR2 is YFSETQ. CDR3 nucleotides: TGCGCCAGCTCCAACCCGGGGGGAAACATTCAGTACTTC. It encodes CASSNPGGNIQYF.

The chain combines TRBV5-4 with TRBJ2-2, with TRBD1 matching over 12 bases. This CDR3 has 15 residues. Germline-derived CDR1 and CDR2 are SGHNT and YYREEE (reference sequence). Trimming at V came to 7 bases and at J to 3 bases, leaving 4 bases not matched to a gene. CDR3 protein: CASSGTGGYTGELFF. In nucleotides, the CDR3 is TGTGCCAGCTCCGGGACAGGGGGCTACACCGGGGAGCTGTTTTTT.

This clone appeared a single time. The V call is TRBV7-9, the J call TRBJ1-6; tentatively, D is TRBD1 (5 bases). Germline-derived CDR1 and CDR2 are SEHNR and FQNEAQ (reference sequence). This CDR3 spans 16 amino acids. V was clipped by 5 bases and J by 0 bases, with 11 bases between them. The chain's CDR3 is CASSGEGISYNSPLHF. CDR3 in DNA: TGTGCCAGCAGCGGGGAGGGGATCTCCTATAATTCACCCCTCCACTTT.

The chain has TRBV9 and TRBJ1-1; 7 bases map to TRBD1. CDR1 is SGDLS, CDR2 YYNGEE, per germline. The ends lost 7 bases at V and 6 bases at J; junction bases unmatched: 6. The CDR3 runs to 12 residues. CDR3 region: CASGRDSSEAFF. In DNA, the CDR3 is TGTGCCAGCGGACGGGACAGCTCTGAAGCTTTCTTT.

The J gene is TRBJ2-2, the V gene TRBV6-2 or TRBV6-3, with a possible D match to TRBD1 (5 bases). V was cut by 4 bases and J by 9 bases, with 12 bases left in between. CDR1 and CDR2 (germline): MNHEY, SVGEGT. The CDR3 runs to 13 residues. CDR3 sequence (DNA): TGTGCCAGCAGTTTATCTTCAGGGAGGGAGCTGTTTTTT. It codes for CASSLSSGRELFF.

The chain recombines TRBV4-1 with TRBJ2-7; 7 bases align to TRBD2. The V gene end was trimmed by 4 bases and the J gene end by 4 bases; junction bases not matched to a gene: 10. Germline assignment: CDR1 MGHRA and CDR2 YSYEKL. This CDR3 comprises 15 residues. Here the CDR3 DNA reads TGCGCCAGCAGCCGAATCGGGGGGACGGGGTACGAGCAGTACTTC. It encodes CASSRIGGTGYEQYF.

The chain links TRBV5-1 to TRBJ2-7; TRBD2 matches at 7 bases. V trimming: 0 bases; J trimming: 6 bases; junction bases outside the gene matches: 6. This CDR3 has 14 amino acids. Germline V gene sequence: CDR1 SGHRS, CDR2 YFSETQ. The CDR3 nucleotides are TGCGCCAGCAGCTTGGGAGGGAGGGCCTCCGAGCAGTACTTC. This encodes CASSLGGRASEQYF.

This chain uses TRBV9 with TRBJ2-7, with TRBD2 as a possible D gene (5 bases). Germline V CDR1 and CDR2: SGDLS, YYNGEE. V was trimmed by 4 bases and J by 7 bases, leaving 18 bases between them. This CDR3 is 14 amino acids long. The CDR3 nucleotides read TGTGCCAGCAGCCCCCAACCCGGGGTTGGGGAGCAGTACTTC. This encodes CASSPQPGVGEQYF.

V usage is TRBV28 and J usage is TRBJ2-1; D unclear. The CDR3 consists of 13 residues. Trimming stripped 1 base from V and 3 bases from J, with 4 bases between. Germline CDR1 MDHEN, CDR2 SYDVKM. The CDR3 reads CASSLFSYNEQFF. The DNA for the CDR3 is TGTGCCAGCAGTTTATTTAGCTACAATGAGCAGTTCTTC.

The chain carries TRBV10-3 and TRBJ2-3; D possibly corresponds to TRBD2 (6 bases). Per the germline V gene, CDR1 is ENHRY and CDR2 is SYGVKD. V was shortened by 8 bases and J by 4 bases, with 10 bases between the two germline ends. The length of the CDR3 is 12 residues. This chain's CDR3 is CAIGGSSDTQYF. The DNA of the CDR3 is TGTGCCATCGGAGGGTCCTCAGATACGCAGTATTTT.

V is TRBV28 and J is TRBJ2-7; 10 bases are a match to TRBD1. Germline assignment: CDR1 MDHEN and CDR2 SYDVKM. CDR3 length equals 16 residues. Trimming at V came to 6 bases and at J to 3 bases, leaving 11 bases not matched to a gene. The CDR3 bases are TGTGCCAGCAGACCCCCGACCGGGACAGGGGTCTACGAGCAGTACTTC. Encoded protein: CASRPPTGTGVYEQYF.

V is TRBV5-1 and J is TRBJ1-1, with D perhaps matching TRBD1 (5 bases). The CDR3 contains 14 residues. Trimming left V 4 bases short and J 2 bases short, with 12 bases between. Germline V lookup: CDR1 SGHRS, CDR2 YFSETQ. CDR3 residues: CASSPQTGNTEAFF. CDR3 DNA: TGCGCCAGCAGCCCCCAAACAGGAAACACTGAAGCTTTCTTT.

V and J are TRBV18 and TRBJ2-3; 8 bases are shared with TRBD2. The CDR3 consists of 15 residues. CDR1 is KGHSH and CDR2 is LQKENI in the germline V gene. The J segment lost 3 bases and the V segment lost 3 bases, leaving 5 bases of the junction unmatched. The CDR3 DNA sequence: TGTGCCAGCTCACCTTTAGCGGGGTTGACAGATACGCAGTATTTT. This gives the protein CASSPLAGLTDTQYF.

This clone was detected only once. V is TRBV5-6 and J is TRBJ1-6; D unclear. The CDR3 covers 16 residues. Looked up from germline, CDR1 is SGHDT and CDR2 is YYEEEE. The V gene lost 0 bases and the J gene lost 0 bases, with 7 bases spanning the gap. As DNA, the CDR3 is TGTGCCAGCAGCTTGGTAAGGAGCTCCTATAATTCACCCCTCCACTTT. Translation: CASSLVRSSYNSPLHF.

The J gene is TRBJ1-5, the V gene TRBV6-6; D possibly corresponds to TRBD1 (6 bases). The germline CDR1 and CDR2 sequences are MNHNY and SVGAGI (reference sequence). This CDR3 region has 13 residues. Trimming stripped 6 bases from V and 5 bases from J, with 11 bases between. The CDR3 nucleotides read TGTGCCAGCAGCAGGGGCCGGGATCAGCCCCAGCATTTT. Protein: CASSRGRDQPQHF.

The chain recombines TRBV7-2 with TRBJ2-3; the match to TRBD1 covers 7 bases. The trim removed 3 bases at V and 0 bases at J, leaving 3 bases unmatched. The germline V gene has CDR1 SGHTA and CDR2 FQGNSA. The CDR3 extends over 15 amino acids. CDR3 amino acids: CASSLTGISTDTQYF. The CDR3 DNA is TGTGCCAGCAGCTTGACAGGGATAAGCACAGATACGCAGTATTTT. Full variable domain (remainder filled in from reference TRBV7-2 and TRBJ2-3): GAGVSQSPSNKVTEKGKDVELRCDPISGHTALYWYRQSLGQGLEFLIYFQGNSAPDKSGLPSDRFSAERTGGSVSTLTIQRTQQEDSAVYLCASSLTGISTDTQYFGPGTRLTVL.

The chain recombines TRBV28 with TRBJ1-6; no clear D. Trimming took off 3 bases at V and 7 bases at J, with 10 bases between the two ends. The CDR3 is 14 amino acids. Germline CDR1 and CDR2: MDHEN and SYDVKM. The CDR3 DNA sequence: TGTGCCAGCAGTTTTGTAGATAACAATTCACCCCTCCACTTT. It yields the protein CASSFVDNNSPLHF.

The V call is TRBV19, the J call TRBJ2-7; 9 bases agree with TRBD1. Germline V lookup: CDR1 LNHDA, CDR2 SQIVND (reference sequence). The length of the CDR3 is 17 residues. V shed 3 bases, J shed 3 bases, and the junction held 12 bases outside the gene matches. CDR3 nucleotide sequence: TGTGCCAGTAGTATGATTTTTCCCGGGACAGGGAACTACGAGCAGTACTTC. It specifies CASSMIFPGTGNYEQYF.

Concerning this clone itself: At one end, the junction sequence differs from germline, possibly due to a read error. This chain joins TRBV6-1 and TRBJ1-6; no definite D call. Germline V gene data show CDR1 as MNHNS and CDR2 as SASEGT. The CDR3 loop spans 12 amino acids. The CDR3 DNA reads TGTGCCAGCAGAGAAGTGGGCTCACCCCTCCACTTT. The encoded protein is CASREVGSPLHF.

The V and J genes are TRBV5-5 and TRBJ1-5; D is unresolved. The V and J ends lost 1 base and 4 bases respectively, with 9 bases between them. Germline V gene sequence: CDR1 SGHKS, CDR2 YYEKEE (reference sequence). The CDR3 runs to 14 residues. CDR3 sequence (DNA): TGTGCCAGCAGCTTGTTGGGGAGAAATCAGCCCCAGCATTTT. Encoded protein: CASSLLGRNQPQHF.

The V call is TRBV27, the J call TRBJ2-4, with 12 bases aligning to TRBD1. This CDR3 region has 17 residues. Germline trimming cut 6 bases from V and 0 bases from J; bases unmatched to any gene: 6. CDR1 and CDR2 from the germline V gene are MNHEY and SMNVEV (reference sequence). The CDR3 sequence: CASSGTGGKRAKNIQYF. CDR3 sequence (DNA): TGTGCCAGCAGCGGGACAGGGGGCAAGCGAGCCAAAAACATTCAGTACTTC.

This chain uses TRBV4-3 with TRBJ1-3, with a tentative D call TRBD1 (5 bases). Per germline, CDR1 LGHNA and CDR2 YSLEER. Deletions cut 1 base from V and 4 bases from J, with 14 bases between. This CDR3 has 16 residues. The DNA of the CDR3 is TGCGCCAGCAGCCAAGGGGCAGGGATCGGAGGAAACACCATATATTTT. Residues: CASSQGAGIGGNTIYF.